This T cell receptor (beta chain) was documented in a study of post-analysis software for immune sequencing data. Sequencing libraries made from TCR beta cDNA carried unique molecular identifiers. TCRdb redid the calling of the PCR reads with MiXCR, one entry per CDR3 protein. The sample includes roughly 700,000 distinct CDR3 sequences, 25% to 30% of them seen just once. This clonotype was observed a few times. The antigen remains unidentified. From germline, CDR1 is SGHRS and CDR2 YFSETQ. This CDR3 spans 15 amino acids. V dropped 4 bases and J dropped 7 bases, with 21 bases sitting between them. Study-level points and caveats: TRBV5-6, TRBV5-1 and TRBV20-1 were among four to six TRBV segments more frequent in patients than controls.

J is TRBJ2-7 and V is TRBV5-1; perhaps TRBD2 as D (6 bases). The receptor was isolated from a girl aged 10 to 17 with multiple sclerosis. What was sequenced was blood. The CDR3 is CASSLPGDGAAEQYF. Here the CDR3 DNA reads TGCGCCAGCAGCCTTCCGGGAGACGGGGCGGCGGAGCAGTACTTC.